These T cell receptor beta chains were read from a single sample in a study of neurological immune-mediated disorders. Using its own MiXCR run on the 5' RACE reads, TCRdb lists one record per CDR3 protein. The sample holds over 45,000 distinct CDR3 sequences, around 3.8% seen once. The source material was CD4+ T cells from blood. The receptors were sampled from a woman aged 35 to 49 with multiple sclerosis. Both conserved end residues are part of each CDR3. Each record gives: J gene, D gene, clone size, V gene, CDR3 protein, CDR3 DNA. D genes are given only for firm matches. Clone sizes are shown as once, few, many, or a class for an expanded clone.

>TRBJ2-7|-|few|TRBV5-1
CASSETPGVTLGYEQYF
TGCGCCAGCAGCGAAACCCCTGGTGTCACCTTAGGATACGAGCAGTACTTC
>TRBJ2-7|TRBD2|many|TRBV3-1
CASSQENRGVSSYEQYF
TGTGCCAGCAGCCAAGAAAACCGGGGGGTCTCCTCCTACGAGCAGTACTTC
>TRBJ2-7|-|many|TRBV7-6
CASSLQPGPNSYEQYF
TGTGCCAGCAGCTTGCAGCCGGGACCAAACTCCTACGAGCAGTACTTC
>TRBJ1-2|-|many|TRBV7-9
CASSRPQVGADGYTF
TGTGCCAGCAGCCGTCCTCAGGTGGGGGCGGATGGCTACACCTTC
>TRBJ2-7|-|many|TRBV12-3/TRBV12-4
CASSLDGQEQYF
TGTGCCAGCAGTTTAGACGGTCAGGAGCAGTACTTC
>TRBJ2-3|TRBD2|many|TRBV11-2
CASSPRLAGSTDTQYF
TGTGCCAGCAGCCCCCGACTAGCGGGCTCCACAGATACGCAGTATTTT
>TRBJ1-6|-|many|TRBV5-1
CASSLALTDSPLHF
TGCGCCAGCAGCTTGGCATTGACAGATTCACCCCTCCACTTT
>TRBJ1-1|-|many|TRBV20-1
CSATTAPTGMGAFF
TGCAGTGCTACCACCGCCCCAACAGGGATGGGAGCTTTCTTT
>TRBJ2-6|-|many|TRBV7-3
CASSSGANVLTF
TGTGCCAGCAGCTCTGGGGCCAACGTCCTGACTTTC
>TRBJ2-7|TRBD1|many|TRBV5-1
CASSIGQGSYEQYF
TGCGCCAGCAGCATAGGACAGGGCTCCTACGAGCAGTACTTC
>TRBJ2-1|-|many|TRBV20-1
CSAARTRINNEQFF
TGCAGTGCAGCTAGGACGCGGATAAACAATGAGCAGTTCTTC